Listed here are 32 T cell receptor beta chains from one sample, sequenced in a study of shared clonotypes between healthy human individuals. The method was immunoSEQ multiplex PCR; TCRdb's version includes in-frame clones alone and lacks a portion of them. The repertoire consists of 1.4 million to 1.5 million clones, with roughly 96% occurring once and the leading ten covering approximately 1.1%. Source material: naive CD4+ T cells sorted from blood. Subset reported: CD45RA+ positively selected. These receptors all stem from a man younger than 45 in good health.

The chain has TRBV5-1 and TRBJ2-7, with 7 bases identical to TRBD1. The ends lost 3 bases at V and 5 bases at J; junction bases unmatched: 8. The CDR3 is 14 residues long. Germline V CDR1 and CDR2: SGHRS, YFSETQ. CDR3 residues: CASSSMTGSDEQYF. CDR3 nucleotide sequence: TGCGCCAGCAGCTCTATGACAGGGTCCGACGAGCAGTACTTC.

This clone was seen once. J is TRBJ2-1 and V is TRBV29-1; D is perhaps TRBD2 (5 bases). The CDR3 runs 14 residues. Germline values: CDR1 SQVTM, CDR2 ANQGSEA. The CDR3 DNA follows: TGCGCTCTGGAGGTGGAAGGTTCCTACAATGAGCAGTTCTTC. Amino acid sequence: CALEVEGSYNEQFF.

CDR3: CASSLSPLGGENIQYF. The CDR3, as DNA: TGTGCCAGCAGCTTATCACCACTGGGGGGAGAAAACATTCAGTACTTC. The chain is built from TRBV7-8 and TRBJ2-4, with D possibly being TRBD2 (6 bases). V was clipped by 2 bases and J by 5 bases, with 16 bases between them. The CDR3 is 16 amino acids. Germline V gives CDR1 SGHVS, CDR2 FQNEAQ.

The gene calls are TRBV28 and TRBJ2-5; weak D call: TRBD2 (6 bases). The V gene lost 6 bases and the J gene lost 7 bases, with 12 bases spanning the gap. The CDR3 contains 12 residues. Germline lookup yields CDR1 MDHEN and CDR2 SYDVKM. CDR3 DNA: TGTGCCAGCAGGGGGACCGGGGGGACCCAGTACTTC. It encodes CASRGTGGTQYF. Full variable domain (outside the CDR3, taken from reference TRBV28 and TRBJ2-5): DVKVTQSSRYLVKRTGEKVFLECVQDMDHENMFWYRQDPGLGLRLIYFSYDVKMKEKGDIPEGYSVSREKKERFSLILESASTNQTSMYLCASRGTGGTQYFGPGTRLLVL.

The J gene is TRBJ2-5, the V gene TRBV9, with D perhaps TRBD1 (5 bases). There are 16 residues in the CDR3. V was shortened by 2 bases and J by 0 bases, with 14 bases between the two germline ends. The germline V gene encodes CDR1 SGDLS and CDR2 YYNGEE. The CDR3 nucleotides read TGTGCCAGCAGCGTTAGACCCCAGGGTGACCAAGAGACCCAGTACTTC. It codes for CASSVRPQGDQETQYF.

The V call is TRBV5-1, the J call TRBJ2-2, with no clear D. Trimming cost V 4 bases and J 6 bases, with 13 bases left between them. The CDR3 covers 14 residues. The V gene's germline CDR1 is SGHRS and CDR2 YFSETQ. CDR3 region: CASSPGVGAGELFF. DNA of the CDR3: TGCGCCAGCAGCCCAGGAGTGGGCGCCGGGGAGCTGTTTTTT.

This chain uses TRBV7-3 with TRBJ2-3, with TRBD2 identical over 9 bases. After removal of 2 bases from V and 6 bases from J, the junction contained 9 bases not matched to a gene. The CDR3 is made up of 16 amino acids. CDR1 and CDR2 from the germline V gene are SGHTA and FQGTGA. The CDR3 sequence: CASSLGVAGVWDTQYF. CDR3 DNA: TGTGCCAGCAGCTTAGGGGTAGCGGGAGTGTGGGATACGCAGTATTTT.

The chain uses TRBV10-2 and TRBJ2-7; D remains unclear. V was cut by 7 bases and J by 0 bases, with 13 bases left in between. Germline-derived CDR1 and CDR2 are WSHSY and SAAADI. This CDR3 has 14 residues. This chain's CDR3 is CASTQDGYSYEQYF. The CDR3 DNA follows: TGCGCCAGCACCCAGGACGGATACTCCTACGAGCAGTACTTC.

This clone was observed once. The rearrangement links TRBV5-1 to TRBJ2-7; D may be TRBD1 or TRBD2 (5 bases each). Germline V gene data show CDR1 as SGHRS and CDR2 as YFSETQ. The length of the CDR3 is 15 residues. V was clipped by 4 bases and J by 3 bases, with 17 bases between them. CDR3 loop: CASSLFEGRIYEQYF. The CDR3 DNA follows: TGCGCCAGCAGCCTCTTCGAGGGGCGTATCTACGAGCAGTACTTC.

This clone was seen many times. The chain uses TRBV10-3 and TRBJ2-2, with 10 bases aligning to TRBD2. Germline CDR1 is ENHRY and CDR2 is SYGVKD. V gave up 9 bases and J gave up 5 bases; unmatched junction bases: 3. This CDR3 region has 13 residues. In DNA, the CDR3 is TGTGCCATGACTAGCGGGCTTACCGGGGAGCTGTTTTTT. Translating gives CAMTSGLTGELFF.

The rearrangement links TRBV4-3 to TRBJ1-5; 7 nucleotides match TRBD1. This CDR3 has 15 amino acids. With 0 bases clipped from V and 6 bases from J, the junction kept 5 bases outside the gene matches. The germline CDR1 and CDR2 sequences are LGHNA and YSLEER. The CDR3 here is CASSQDRQGSQPQHF. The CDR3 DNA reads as TGCGCCAGCAGCCAAGATCGACAGGGCAGTCAGCCCCAGCATTTT.

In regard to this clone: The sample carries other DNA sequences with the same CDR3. This CDR3 is CASSLDRAYEQYF. The CDR3 DNA follows: TGTGCCAGCAGTTTGGACAGGGCCTACGAGCAGTACTTC. The rearrangement links TRBV6-6 to TRBJ2-7, with 8 bases identical to TRBD1. V shed 4 bases, J shed 2 bases, and the junction held 1 base outside the gene matches. This CDR3 comprises 13 residues. Germline loops: CDR1 MNHNY, CDR2 SVGAGI (reference sequence).

CDR3 in amino acids: CSVVPQAKKSYEQYF. In DNA, the CDR3 is TGCAGCGTTGTCCCCCAGGCTAAAAAGTCCTACGAGCAGTACTTC. The genes are TRBV29-1 and TRBJ2-7; no definite D call. V lost 4 bases to trimming and J lost 1 base, with 17 bases between them. Germline CDR1 and CDR2: SQVTM and ANQGSEA. The CDR3 spans 15 residues.

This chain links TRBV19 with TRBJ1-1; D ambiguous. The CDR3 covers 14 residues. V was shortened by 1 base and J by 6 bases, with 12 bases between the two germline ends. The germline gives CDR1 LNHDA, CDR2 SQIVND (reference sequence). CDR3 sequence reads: CASSIGVLGSEAFF. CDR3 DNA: TGTGCCAGTAGTATAGGAGTACTCGGGTCTGAAGCTTTCTTT. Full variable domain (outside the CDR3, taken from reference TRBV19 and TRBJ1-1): DGGITQSPKYLFRKEGQNVTLSCEQNLNHDAMYWYRQDPGQGLRLIYYSQIVNDFQKGDIAEGYSVSREKKESFPLTVTSAQKNPTAFYLCASSIGVLGSEAFFGQGTRLTVV.

For the CDR3, the DNA is TGTGCCAGCTCAGACAGGGACAGCACAGATACGCAGTATTTT. Protein sequence: CASSDRDSTDTQYF. J is TRBJ2-3 and V is TRBV18; 7 bases agree with TRBD1. The germline gives CDR1 KGHSH, CDR2 LQKENI. V lost 5 bases and J lost 0; bases outside the gene matches: 2. This CDR3 spans 14 amino acids.

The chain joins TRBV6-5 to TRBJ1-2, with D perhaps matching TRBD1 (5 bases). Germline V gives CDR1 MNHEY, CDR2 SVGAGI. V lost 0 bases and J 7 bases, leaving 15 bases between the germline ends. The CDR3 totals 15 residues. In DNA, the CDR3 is TGTGCCAGCAGTTACTCGAATATCGGGGGTGGTGGCTACACCTTC. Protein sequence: CASSYSNIGGGGYTF.

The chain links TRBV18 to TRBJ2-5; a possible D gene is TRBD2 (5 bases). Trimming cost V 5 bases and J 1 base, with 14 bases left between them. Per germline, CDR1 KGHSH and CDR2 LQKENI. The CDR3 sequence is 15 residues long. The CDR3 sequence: CASSSTGGLQETQYF. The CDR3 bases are TGTGCCAGCTCATCCACGGGCGGACTCCAAGAGACCCAGTACTTC.

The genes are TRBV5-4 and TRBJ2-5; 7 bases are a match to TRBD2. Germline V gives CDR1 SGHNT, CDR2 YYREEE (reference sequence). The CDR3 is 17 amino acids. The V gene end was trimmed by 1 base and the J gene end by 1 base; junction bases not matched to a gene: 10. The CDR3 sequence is CASSLQPQLATQETQYF. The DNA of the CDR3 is TGTGCCAGCAGCTTGCAGCCCCAACTAGCGACCCAAGAGACCCAGTACTTC.

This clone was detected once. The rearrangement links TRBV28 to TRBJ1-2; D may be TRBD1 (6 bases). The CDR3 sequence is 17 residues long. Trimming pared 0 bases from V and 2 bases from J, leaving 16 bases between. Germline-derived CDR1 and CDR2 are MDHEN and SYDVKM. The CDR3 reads CASSLWGRDRTNYGYTF. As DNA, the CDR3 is TGTGCCAGCAGTTTATGGGGTCGTGACAGGACGAACTATGGCTACACCTTC.

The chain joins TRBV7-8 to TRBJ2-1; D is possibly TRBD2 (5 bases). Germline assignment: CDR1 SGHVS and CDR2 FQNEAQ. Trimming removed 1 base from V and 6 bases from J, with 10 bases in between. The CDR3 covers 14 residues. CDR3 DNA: TGTGCCAGCAGCTTAGAGAGAGGGCTCAATGAGCAGTTCTTC. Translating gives CASSLERGLNEQFF. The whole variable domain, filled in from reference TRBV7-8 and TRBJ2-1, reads GAGVSQSPRYKVAKRGQDVALRCDPISGHVSLFWYQQALGQGPEFLTYFQNEAQLDKSGLPSDRFFAERPEGSVSTLKIQRTQQEDSAVYLCASSLERGLNEQFFGPGTRLTVL.

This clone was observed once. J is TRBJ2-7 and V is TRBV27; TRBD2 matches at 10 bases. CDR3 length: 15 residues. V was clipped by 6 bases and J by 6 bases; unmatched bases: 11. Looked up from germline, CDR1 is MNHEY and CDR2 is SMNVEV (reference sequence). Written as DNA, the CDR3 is TGTGCCAGCAGGTTGACTAGCGGGCCGTTGGGCGAGCAGTACTTC. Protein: CASRLTSGPLGEQYF.

The CDR3 protein is CASSLSGSVETQYF. In DNA form, the CDR3 reads TGTGCCAGCAGCTTGAGCGGGAGCGTGGAGACCCAGTACTTC. V gene TRBV5-6 combines with J gene TRBJ2-5; 8 positions match TRBD2. J gave up 5 bases and V 1 base, and 4 bases lay outside the gene matches. The CDR3 extends over 14 amino acids. The germline V gene has CDR1 SGHDT and CDR2 YYEEEE.

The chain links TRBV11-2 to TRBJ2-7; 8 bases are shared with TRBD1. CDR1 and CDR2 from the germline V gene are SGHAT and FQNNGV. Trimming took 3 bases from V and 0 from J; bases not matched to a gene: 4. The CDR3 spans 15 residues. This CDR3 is CASSFGQGGSYEQYF. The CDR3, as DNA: TGTGCCAGCAGCTTCGGACAGGGTGGCTCCTACGAGCAGTACTTC. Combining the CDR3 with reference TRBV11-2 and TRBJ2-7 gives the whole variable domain EAGVAQSPRYKIIEKRQSVAFWCNPISGHATLYWYQQILGQGPKLLIQFQNNGVVDDSQLPKDRFSAERLKGVDSTLKIQPAKLEDSAVYLCASSFGQGGSYEQYFGPGTRLTVT.

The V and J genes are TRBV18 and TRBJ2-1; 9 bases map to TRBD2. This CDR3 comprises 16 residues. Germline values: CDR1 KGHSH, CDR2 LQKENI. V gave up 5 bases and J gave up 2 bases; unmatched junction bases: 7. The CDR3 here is CASSSLAGETYNEQFF. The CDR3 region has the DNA TGTGCCAGCTCATCCTTAGCGGGAGAAACCTACAATGAGCAGTTCTTC.

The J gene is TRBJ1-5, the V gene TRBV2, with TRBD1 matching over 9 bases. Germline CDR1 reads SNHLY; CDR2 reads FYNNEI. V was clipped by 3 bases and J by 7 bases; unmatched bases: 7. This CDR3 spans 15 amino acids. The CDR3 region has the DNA TGTGCCAGCAGTGACCGGACAGGGGCAGGGCAGCCCCAGCATTTT. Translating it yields CASSDRTGAGQPQHF.

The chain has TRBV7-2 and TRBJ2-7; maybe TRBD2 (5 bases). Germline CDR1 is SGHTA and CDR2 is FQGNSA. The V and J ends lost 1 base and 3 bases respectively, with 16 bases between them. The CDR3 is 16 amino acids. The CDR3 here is CASSLELGRGHYEQYF. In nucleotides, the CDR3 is TGTGCCAGCAGCTTAGAACTAGGTCGAGGGCACTACGAGCAGTACTTC.

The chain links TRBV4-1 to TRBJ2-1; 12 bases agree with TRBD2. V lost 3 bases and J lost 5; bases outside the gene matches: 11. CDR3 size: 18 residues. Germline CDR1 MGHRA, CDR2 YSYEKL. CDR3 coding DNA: TGCGCCAGCAGCCATATGGAGACTAGCGGGAGACCTGACAATGAGCAGTTCTTC. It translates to CASSHMETSGRPDNEQFF.

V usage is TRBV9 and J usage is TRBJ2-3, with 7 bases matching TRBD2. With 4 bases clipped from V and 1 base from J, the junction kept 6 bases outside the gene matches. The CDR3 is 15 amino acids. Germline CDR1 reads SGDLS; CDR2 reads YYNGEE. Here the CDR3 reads CASSTPTSGTDTQYF. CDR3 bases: TGTGCCAGCAGCACGCCCACTAGCGGCACAGATACGCAGTATTTT.

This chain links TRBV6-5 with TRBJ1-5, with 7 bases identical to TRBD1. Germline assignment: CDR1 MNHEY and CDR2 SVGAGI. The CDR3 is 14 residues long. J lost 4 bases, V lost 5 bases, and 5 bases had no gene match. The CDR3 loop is CASSPGQFNQPQHF. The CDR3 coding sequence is TGTGCCAGCAGTCCGGGACAGTTTAATCAGCCCCAGCATTTT.

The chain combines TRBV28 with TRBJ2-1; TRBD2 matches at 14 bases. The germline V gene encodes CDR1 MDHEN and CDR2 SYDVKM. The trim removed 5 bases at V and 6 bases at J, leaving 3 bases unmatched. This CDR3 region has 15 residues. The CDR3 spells CASSKGLAGVNEQFF. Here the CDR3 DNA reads TGTGCCAGCAGTAAGGGACTAGCGGGAGTCAATGAGCAGTTCTTC.

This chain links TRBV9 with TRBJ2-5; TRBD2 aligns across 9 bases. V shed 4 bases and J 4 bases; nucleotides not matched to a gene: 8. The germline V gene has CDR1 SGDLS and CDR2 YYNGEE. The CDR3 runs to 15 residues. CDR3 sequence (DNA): TGTGCCAGCAGCACCAGCGGGAGGCGGGGAGAGACCCAGTACTTC. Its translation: CASSTSGRRGETQYF.

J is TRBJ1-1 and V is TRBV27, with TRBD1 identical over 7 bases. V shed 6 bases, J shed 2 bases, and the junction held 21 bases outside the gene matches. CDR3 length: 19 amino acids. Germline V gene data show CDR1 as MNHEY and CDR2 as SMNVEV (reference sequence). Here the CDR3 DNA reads TGTGCCAGCAGACCTCCGAGAGACAGGGTTGTAGGGGATAACACTGAAGCTTTCTTT. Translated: CASRPPRDRVVGDNTEAFF.